These 24 T cell receptor beta chains came from one sample sequenced in a study of shared clonotypes between healthy human individuals. Some clones are missing from TCRdb's copy, which holds only in-frame ones; the method was immunoSEQ multiplex PCR. The sample consists of under 2,000,000 clones, approximately 94% of them appearing once. Naive-designated CD8 cells lacked CD45RO, were positively enriched for CCR7, and omitted terminally differentiated effector memory CD45RA+ cells. The sequenced sample was naive CD8+ T cells sorted from blood. Receptors originate from a man aged 18 to 30 in good health.

V is TRBV27 and J is TRBJ1-2; 7 bases line up with TRBD1. The CDR3 contains 14 residues. The germline gives CDR1 MNHEY, CDR2 SMNVEV (reference sequence). V was pared by 4 bases and J by 7 bases, with 9 bases of the junction left unmatched. In DNA, the CDR3 is TGTGCCAGCAGTTCCTCGACAGGGCGGAGTGGCTACACCTTC. This encodes CASSSSTGRSGYTF.

The V call is TRBV28, the J call TRBJ2-1, with 7 bases that match TRBD1. The CDR3 runs 15 residues. Per the germline V gene, CDR1 is MDHEN and CDR2 is SYDVKM. Trimming cost V 6 bases and J 1 base; bases outside gene matches: 6. CDR3 nucleotides: TGTGCCAGCAGCCCCGGACAGGCGTCCTACAATGAGCAGTTCTTC. Translated, it gives CASSPGQASYNEQFF.

This rearrangement joins TRBV27 to TRBJ2-2; TRBD2 matches 8 bases. The CDR3 totals 14 residues. V shed 7 bases and J 8 bases; nucleotides not matched to a gene: 9. CDR1 MNHEY and CDR2 SMNVEV come from the germline V gene (reference sequence). CDR3 in amino acids: CASTPAGGGGELFF. The CDR3, as DNA: TGTGCCAGCACCCCGGCGGGGGGAGGTGGGGAGCTGTTTTTT.

The chain couples TRBV6-5 to TRBJ2-7, with D unclear. The germline V and J ends were trimmed by 2 bases and 4 bases, with 12 bases remaining between them. CDR3 length equals 14 residues. In germline, CDR1 is MNHEY, CDR2 SVGAGI. CDR3 nucleotide sequence: TGTGCCAGCAGTTACCTCAGTGAACGATACGAGCAGTACTTC. Translation gives CASSYLSERYEQYF.

This clone has just one count. The chain links TRBV13 to TRBJ2-5; the D gene is possibly TRBD1 (6 bases). Germline CDR1 is PRHDT and CDR2 is FYEKMQ (reference sequence). Trimming took 0 bases from V and 5 from J, leaving 16 bases between them. The CDR3 runs 16 residues. In nucleotides, the CDR3 is TGTGCCAGCAGCTTAGGCCCAGGTCAAAGGGGGGAGACCCAGTACTTC. Translated, it gives CASSLGPGQRGETQYF.

The chain is built from TRBV15 and TRBJ2-7; D is perhaps TRBD2 (6 bases). The CDR3 spans 15 residues. Looked up from germline, CDR1 is LNHNV and CDR2 is YYDKDF (reference sequence). The V gene lost 1 base and the J gene lost 2 bases, with 12 bases spanning the gap. CDR3 DNA: TGTGCCACCAGCAGAGGGGAGGCGGGCCCCTACGAGCAGTACTTC. Its protein product is CATSRGEAGPYEQYF.

V usage is TRBV4-3 and J usage is TRBJ2-4; the D gene is possibly TRBD1 (6 bases). CDR1 LGHNA and CDR2 YSLEER come from the germline V gene. The CDR3 consists of 16 residues. With 0 bases removed from V and 2 bases from J, the gap between germline ends came to 11 bases. CDR3 sequence (DNA): TGCGCCAGCAGCCAAGAAGGGCAGGGGTCCAAAAACATTCAGTACTTC. Its protein product is CASSQEGQGSKNIQYF.

The chain carries TRBV6-5 and TRBJ2-7; maybe TRBD1 (6 bases). Germline CDR1 MNHEY, CDR2 SVGAGI. The CDR3 extends over 15 amino acids. V was pared by 6 bases and J by 0 bases, with 15 bases between. The CDR3 protein is CASSPGQLLSYEQYF. Here the CDR3 DNA reads TGTGCCAGCAGCCCTGGACAGCTCCTCTCCTACGAGCAGTACTTC.

The chain couples TRBV5-6 to TRBJ2-1; no clear D gene. Germline lookup yields CDR1 SGHDT and CDR2 YYEEEE. This CDR3 has 14 amino acids. V dropped 4 bases and J dropped 0 bases, with 8 bases sitting between them. The CDR3 DNA follows: TGTGCCAGCAGCCCCCATGGCTCCTACAATGAGCAGTTCTTC. Amino acid sequence: CASSPHGSYNEQFF.

In DNA, the CDR3 is TGCGCCAGCAGCCAAGATTTGGACGCCACGGGGTGGGGTCAGCCCCAGCATTTT. Translated: CASSQDLDATGWGQPQHF. This chain connects TRBV4-3 to TRBJ1-5; no definite D call. Trimming removed 0 bases from V and 6 bases from J, with 21 bases in between. The germline V gene has CDR1 LGHNA and CDR2 YSLEER. There are 18 residues in the CDR3.

About this clone itself: This same CDR3 is encoded by further DNA sequences in the sample. This chain joins TRBV30 and TRBJ1-2; the D is unclear. CDR3 length equals 14 residues. Between the trimmed V and J ends, which lost 0 bases and 0 bases, there was a span of 8 bases. The germline V gene encodes CDR1 GTSNPN and CDR2 SVGIG (reference sequence). The CDR3 loop is CAWSVGGPNYGYTF. The CDR3 DNA reads TGTGCCTGGAGTGTGGGCGGCCCTAACTATGGCTACACCTTC. Looking up the rest from reference TRBV30 and TRBJ1-2 gives the full variable domain: SQTIHQWPATLVQPVGSPLSLECTVEGTSNPNLYWYRQAAGRGLQLLFYSVGIGQISSEVPQNLSASRPQDRQFILSSKKLLLSDSGFYLCAWSVGGPNYGYTFGSGTRLTVV.

The chain couples TRBV6-5 to TRBJ1-3, with D possibly matching TRBD1 (5 bases). V shed 5 bases and J shed 3 bases, with 11 bases lying between them. The CDR3 length is 14 residues. Per germline, CDR1 MNHEY and CDR2 SVGAGI. The CDR3 loop reads CASSPWGLGNTIYF. CDR3 nucleotides: TGTGCCAGCAGTCCCTGGGGACTTGGAAACACCATATATTTT.

The chain joins TRBV30 to TRBJ1-5; the D is unclear. This CDR3 region has 14 residues. V lost 0 bases, J lost 5 bases, and 11 bases lay in between. Germline lookup yields CDR1 GTSNPN and CDR2 SVGIG (reference sequence). DNA of the CDR3: TGTGCCTGGAGTGTCGGGATCGGTGATCAGCCCCAGCATTTT. It translates to CAWSVGIGDQPQHF. The complete variable domain, with remaining parts taken from reference TRBV30 and TRBJ1-5, reads SQTIHQWPATLVQPVGSPLSLECTVEGTSNPNLYWYRQAAGRGLQLLFYSVGIGQISSEVPQNLSASRPQDRQFILSSKKLLLSDSGFYLCAWSVGIGDQPQHFGDGTRLSIL.

The rearrangement uses TRBV6-6 and TRBJ2-3; the D gene is possibly TRBD2 (6 bases). V lost 1 base to trimming and J lost 1 base, with 9 bases between them. CDR1 is MNHNY, CDR2 SVGAGI, per germline (reference sequence). The CDR3 has 15 residues. DNA of the CDR3: TGTGCCAGCAGTTACTTTTGGGGGGGCACAGATACGCAGTATTTT. Translation gives CASSYFWGGTDTQYF.

This clone was seen a single time. The J gene is TRBJ1-2, the V gene TRBV27, with a tentative D call TRBD1 (6 bases). Germline CDR1 MNHEY, CDR2 SMNVEV (reference sequence). The germline V and J ends were trimmed by 5 bases and 5 bases, with 21 bases remaining between them. This CDR3 has 16 residues. The CDR3 DNA reads as TGTGCCAGCAGTCCGGGCGGGGGCTTGACTAGGTATGGCTACACCTTC. Translation gives CASSPGGGLTRYGYTF.

This clone was found once. V is TRBV18 and J is TRBJ2-2; 9 positions agree with TRBD1. The CDR3 has 15 residues. Germline CDR1 reads KGHSH; CDR2 reads LQKENI. Losses at the gene ends were 4 bases for V and 4 bases for J; bases not matched to a gene: 4. CDR3 coding DNA: TGTGCCAGCTCACGACAGGGGGGAAGCACCGGGGAGCTGTTTTTT. The encoded protein is CASSRQGGSTGELFF.

Comment on this clone: Other nucleotide sequences from this sample produce the same CDR3. V usage is TRBV7-9 and J usage is TRBJ1-1; 8 positions agree with TRBD1. The V and J ends lost 4 bases and 4 bases, in that order; junction bases with no gene match: 2. Looked up from germline, CDR1 is SEHNR and CDR2 is FQNEAQ (reference sequence). There are 13 residues in the CDR3. The CDR3 DNA reads TGTGCCAGCAGCTCGACAGGGGTCACTGAAGCTTTCTTT. It translates to CASSSTGVTEAFF.

This clone was counted a single time. The genes are TRBV19 and TRBJ1-4; D is perhaps TRBD1 (6 bases). There are 13 residues in the CDR3. Per the germline V gene, CDR1 is LNHDA and CDR2 is SQIVND (reference sequence). V lost 6 bases to trimming and J lost 8 bases, with 13 bases between them. The CDR3 bases are TGTGCCAGTAGGGGGGCTCAAAGGGAAAAACTGTTTTTT. This translates into CASRGAQREKLFF.

The chain links TRBV27 to TRBJ1-1; D is unresolved. CDR1 and CDR2 (germline): MNHEY, SMNVEV (reference sequence). The CDR3 is 14 residues long. Deletions cut 4 bases from V and 5 bases from J, with 14 bases between. This chain's CDR3 is CASSSRVGGTEAFF. The CDR3 coding sequence is TGTGCCAGCAGTTCCCGGGTAGGCGGGACTGAAGCTTTCTTT.

In its sample, this clone was seen a few times. The CDR3 DNA sequence: TGTGCCACCAGCCGGGACAGGGGGCTACACGAGCAGTACTTC. Encoded protein: CATSRDRGLHEQYF. The gene calls are TRBV15 and TRBJ2-7, with 12 bases that match TRBD1. This CDR3 is 14 amino acids long. Germline V gives CDR1 LNHNV, CDR2 YYDKDF (reference sequence). V gave up 5 bases and J gave up 5 bases; unmatched junction bases: 4.

The chain employs TRBV28 and TRBJ2-5; D might be TRBD2 (5 bases). The CDR3 is made up of 14 amino acids. CDR1 is MDHEN, CDR2 SYDVKM, per germline. Trimming took off 1 base at V and 2 bases at J, with 8 bases between the two ends. This chain's CDR3 is CASSLFGVQETQYF. Here the CDR3 DNA reads TGTGCCAGCAGTTTATTCGGGGTTCAAGAGACCCAGTACTTC.

This clone occurred once. The chain carries TRBV4-1 and TRBJ2-5; D unresolved. Germline CDR1 MGHRA, CDR2 YSYEKL. CDR3 length: 15 amino acids. Trimming took off 1 base at V and 1 base at J, with 10 bases between the two ends. The CDR3 nucleotides read TGCGCCAGCAGCCAAGTGGGTGGGGTCCAAGAGACCCAGTACTTC. Amino acids: CASSQVGGVQETQYF.

The chain has TRBV13 and TRBJ2-7, with D possibly being TRBD1 (6 bases). The germline V gene encodes CDR1 PRHDT and CDR2 FYEKMQ (reference sequence). V lost 2 bases and J lost 3, with 14 bases in between. The CDR3 runs to 15 residues. The CDR3 DNA is TGTGCCAGCAGCTTACTGGGGGCTTTGGACTACGAGCAGTACTTC. Translating gives CASSLLGALDYEQYF.

This chain uses TRBV7-9 with TRBJ2-7, with 8 bases lining up with TRBD2. The CDR3 is made up of 15 amino acids. V trimming: 7 bases; J trimming: 3 bases; junction bases outside the gene matches: 11. Germline CDR1 is SEHNR and CDR2 is FQNEAQ (reference sequence). CDR3 region: CASTEGRGDLYEQYF. In nucleotides, the CDR3 is TGTGCCAGCACCGAAGGGCGGGGGGACCTCTACGAGCAGTACTTC.